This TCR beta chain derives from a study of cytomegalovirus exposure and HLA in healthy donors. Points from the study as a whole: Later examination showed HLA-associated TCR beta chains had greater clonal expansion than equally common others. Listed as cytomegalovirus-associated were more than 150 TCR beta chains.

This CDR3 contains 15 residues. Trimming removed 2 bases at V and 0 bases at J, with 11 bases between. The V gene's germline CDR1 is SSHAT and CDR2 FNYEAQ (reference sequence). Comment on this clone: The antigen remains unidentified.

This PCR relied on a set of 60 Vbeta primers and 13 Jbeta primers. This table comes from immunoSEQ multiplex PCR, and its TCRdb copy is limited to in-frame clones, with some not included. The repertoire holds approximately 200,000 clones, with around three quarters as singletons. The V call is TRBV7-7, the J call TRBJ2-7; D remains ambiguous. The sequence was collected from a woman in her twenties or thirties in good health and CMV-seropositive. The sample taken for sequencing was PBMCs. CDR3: CASSLKYGRSYEQYF. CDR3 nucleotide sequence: TGTGCCAGCAGCTTAAAGTATGGCCGCTCCTACGAGCAGTACTTC.